Below are 17 T cell receptor beta chains sequenced from a single sample in a study of T cells in Graves' hyperthyroidism and ophthalmopathy (dated by TCRdb to the late 2010s). The method was multiplex PCR. The sample was run on an Illumina HiSeq 2000. Amplification of TCR beta CDR3 regions was carried out from RNA transcripts. A first-round RT-PCR of the TCR CDR3 used the HTBI primer set with the Qiagen OneStep RT-PCR kit. The raw public reads went through TCRdb reprocessing: fastp at Q25, MiXCR clone calling, in-frame beta chains kept. Merged by CDR3 protein, the rows form single entries marked with the most common genes and DNA. This sample has about 160,000 distinct CDR3 sequences in its table, and less than 10% of those were observed once. The top ten constitute about 20% of the sample. The sequenced material came from blood. The receptors here all came from a woman younger than 35 with Graves' hyperthyroidism that later progressed to Graves' ophthalmopathy.

This clonotype was seen at least ten times. The chain uses TRBV20-1 and TRBJ2-7; 7 bases are a match to TRBD1. V lost 0 bases, J lost 5 bases, and 10 bases stayed unmatched. Germline V gene sequence: CDR1 DFQATT, CDR2 SNEGSKA (reference sequence). The CDR3 is made up of 15 amino acids. The CDR3 loop reads CSARDITGDPHEQYF. Here the CDR3 DNA reads TGCAGTGCTAGAGATATAACAGGGGATCCGCACGAGCAGTACTTC.

Here the CDR3 reads CASSLVWGETQYF. CDR3 in DNA: TGTGCCAGCAGCTTAGTATGGGGAGAGACCCAGTACTTC. The J gene is TRBJ2-5, the V gene TRBV11-2, with D hard to call. Germline V gene lookup returns CDR1 SGHAT and CDR2 FQNNGV. The CDR3 consists of 13 residues. V gave up 1 base and J gave up 4 bases, with 7 bases separating them.

This clonotype was counted at least ten times. The V and J genes are TRBV7-8 and TRBJ2-1; D perhaps matches TRBD2 (7 bases). Between the trimmed V and J ends, which lost 7 bases and 8 bases, there was a span of 15 bases. This CDR3 contains 13 residues. Germline loops: CDR1 SGHVS, CDR2 FQNEAQ. The chain's CDR3 is CASTMGGGDEQFF. The CDR3 coding sequence is TGTGCCAGCACAATGGGAGGGGGGGATGAGCAGTTCTTC.

This clonotype was observed many times. The chain is built from TRBV2 and TRBJ2-7; 7 bases line up with TRBD2. Trimming at V came to 9 bases and at J to 2 bases, leaving 7 bases not matched to a gene. Germline CDR1 is SNHLY and CDR2 is FYNNEI. The CDR3 length is 13 residues. The CDR3 is CARALAGAYEQYF. The CDR3 nucleotides are TGTGCCAGGGCTCTCGCGGGGGCCTACGAGCAGTACTTC.

This clonotype occurred many times. The V gene is TRBV27, the J gene TRBJ1-2; no clear D. The germline V gene encodes CDR1 MNHEY and CDR2 SMNVEV (reference sequence). The V end was cut by 6 bases, the J end by 4 bases, with 18 bases between. The CDR3 consists of 15 residues. The CDR3 nucleotides read TGTGCCAGCAGAACACGCCTCAGATCGGGCTATGGCTACACCTTC. Translated: CASRTRLRSGYGYTF.

This chain connects TRBV5-1 to TRBJ1-1; 9 nucleotides match TRBD1. Germline CDR1 and CDR2: SGHRS and YFSETQ. With V trimmed by 4 bases and J by 0 bases, 1 base remained unmatched. This CDR3 is 14 amino acids long. Here the CDR3 DNA reads TGCGCCAGCAGCGGGACAGGGTTGAACACTGAAGCTTTCTTT. As protein: CASSGTGLNTEAFF.

The V and J genes are TRBV3-1 and TRBJ2-2, with D possibly being TRBD1 (5 bases). The CDR3 is 16 amino acids. Germline CDR1 LGHDT, CDR2 YNNKEL (reference sequence). V was trimmed by 6 bases and J by 4 bases, leaving 18 bases between them. This chain's CDR3 is CASSQGLSPLTGELFF. In DNA form, the CDR3 reads TGTGCCAGCAGTCAGGGTTTGTCCCCCCTCACCGGGGAGCTGTTTTTT. Supplemented by reference TRBV3-1 and TRBJ2-2, the full variable domain reads DTAVSQTPKYLVTQMGNDKSIKCEQNLGHDTMYWYKQDSKKFLKIMFSYNNKELIINETVPNRFSPKSPDKAHLNLHINSLELGDSAVYFCASSQGLSPLTGELFFGEGSRLTVL.

In this sample, this clonotype turned up many times. The J gene is TRBJ1-6, the V gene TRBV20-1; D possibly corresponds to TRBD1 (6 bases). Germline V CDR1 and CDR2: DFQATT, SNEGSKA (reference sequence). The CDR3 is 18 residues long. With 3 bases removed from V and 0 bases from J, the gap between germline ends came to 18 bases. CDR3 DNA sequence: TGCAGTGCTAGGGGCTCCGGGACACGTAGCTCCTATAATTCACCCCTCCACTTT. Protein sequence: CSARGSGTRSSYNSPLHF.

This clonotype was detected ten times or more. The chain couples TRBV20-1 to TRBJ1-1; D is unresolved. Trimming took off 3 bases at V and 1 base at J, with 6 bases between the two ends. The CDR3 sequence is 12 residues long. Germline values: CDR1 DFQATT, CDR2 SNEGSKA (reference sequence). The CDR3 bases are TGCAGTGCTAGCCGCGGGAACACTGAAGCTTTCTTT. It encodes CSASRGNTEAFF.

This clonotype has only a few counts. The rearrangement links TRBV19 to TRBJ2-5; D call uncertain. The V and J ends lost 3 bases and 2 bases respectively, with 10 bases between them. The CDR3 has 14 amino acids. The germline V gene encodes CDR1 LNHDA and CDR2 SQIVND (reference sequence). The CDR3 protein is CASSIRSAQETQYF. CDR3 DNA: TGTGCCAGTAGTATTCGAAGCGCTCAAGAGACCCAGTACTTC.

This clonotype has ten or more counts. The chain joins TRBV19 to TRBJ2-5, with D possibly being TRBD1 (6 bases). The length of the CDR3 is 16 residues. Trimming removed 3 bases from V and 5 bases from J, with 19 bases in between. Per the germline V gene, CDR1 is LNHDA and CDR2 is SQIVND (reference sequence). This CDR3 reads CASSIGLAGARETQYF. The CDR3 DNA reads as TGTGCCAGTAGTATTGGCCTCGCAGGGGCGAGGGAGACCCAGTACTTC.

This clonotype was observed many times. The chain links TRBV6-1 to TRBJ1-1; D might be TRBD1 (6 bases). Trimming removed 6 bases at V and 0 bases at J, with 20 bases between. The germline CDR1 and CDR2 sequences are MNHNS and SASEGT. CDR3 length: 17 amino acids. The CDR3 nucleotides are TGTGCCAGCAGATCCCCGCCTGACAGGACCATGAACACTGAAGCTTTCTTT. It encodes CASRSPPDRTMNTEAFF.

This clonotype was recorded at least ten times. V gene TRBV28 combines with J gene TRBJ2-3; either TRBD1 or TRBD2 may supply D (5 bases each). The length of the CDR3 is 15 residues. V lost 4 bases, J lost 1 base, and 12 bases lay in between. In germline, CDR1 is MDHEN, CDR2 SYDVKM. The CDR3 bases are TGTGCCAGCAGTTCCCTGGGGGACCGCACAGATACGCAGTATTTT. It codes for CASSSLGDRTDTQYF.

Concerning this clonotype itself: Mismatch with germline at one junction end may stem from a read error. This sequence joins TRBV5-1 and TRBJ2-2; 12 nucleotides line up with TRBD2. CDR3 length: 17 residues. Germline CDR1 SGHRS, CDR2 YFSETQ. CDR3: CVSSSTSGRTNTGELFF. In nucleotides, the CDR3 is TGCGTCAGCAGCTCAACTAGCGGGAGGACGAACACCGGGGAGCTGTTTTTT.

This chain uses TRBV4-1 with TRBJ2-7; unclear D gene. Germline-derived CDR1 and CDR2 are MGHRA and YSYEKL. This CDR3 comprises 14 residues. Trimming pared 0 bases from V and 4 bases from J, leaving 10 bases between. The DNA of the CDR3 is TGCGCCAGCAGCCAAGATCTTCTGGAGTACGAGCAGTACTTC. Protein product: CASSQDLLEYEQYF.

The chain joins TRBV4-1 to TRBJ1-2, with a weak D call TRBD1 (5 bases). There are 17 residues in the CDR3. CDR1 and CDR2 from the germline V gene are MGHRA and YSYEKL. V gave up 4 bases and J gave up 5 bases, with 23 bases separating them. CDR3 protein: CASSPEGSGTPGYGYTF. Written as DNA, the CDR3 is TGCGCCAGCAGCCCAGAGGGTTCGGGGACCCCAGGATATGGCTACACCTTC.

This clonotype was recorded many times. The rearrangement links TRBV3-1 to TRBJ1-2, with no clear D. Trimming took off 4 bases at V and 4 bases at J, with 7 bases between the two ends. The CDR3 has 12 amino acids. CDR1 and CDR2 from the germline V gene are LGHDT and YNNKEL (reference sequence). For the CDR3, the DNA is TGTGCCAGCAGCCCCCACCCCTATGGCTACACCTTC. Its protein product is CASSPHPYGYTF.